The rows below give T cell receptor beta chains drawn from one sample of a study of blood T cell repertoires in COVID-19. Sequencing was performed with immunoSEQ multiplex PCR; in TCRdb, only in-frame clones are kept and a portion is missing. The sample consists of 360,000 or so clones, around 83% of them appearing once. The sample consisted of PBMCs or T cells enriched from blood (not recorded which). These TCRs come from a woman in her forties or fifties who had recovered from COVID-19. Each CDR3 is given with its conserved first and last residue. Fields, in order: J gene, clone size, V gene, D gene, CDR3 DNA, CDR3 protein. The D gene is left open where the match is weak. Clone size is stated in some rows and not others, as once, few, many or a class when expanded.

j_call: TRBJ1-1; clone_size: -; v_call: TRBV2; d_call: -; cdr3_nt: TGTGCCAGCAGGGCCTTCCGACTGAAGGGAGATGCTTTCTTT; cdr3_aa: CASRAFRLKGDAFF
j_call: TRBJ1-2; clone_size: -; v_call: TRBV10-3; d_call: -; cdr3_nt: TGTGCCATCAGCGCTAACAGGGCGGATGGCTACACCTTC; cdr3_aa: CAISANRADGYTF
j_call: TRBJ1-4; clone_size: -; v_call: TRBV18; d_call: -; cdr3_nt: TGTGCCAGCTCACCAGTGGGGCAGCCAACTAATGAAAAACTGTTTTTT; cdr3_aa: CASSPVGQPTNEKLFF
j_call: TRBJ1-1; clone_size: -; v_call: TRBV7-9; d_call: -; cdr3_nt: TGTGCCAGCAGCCCCCCACGAGCCTACACTGAAGCTTTCTTT; cdr3_aa: CASSPPRAYTEAFF
j_call: TRBJ1-5; clone_size: -; v_call: TRBV12-3/TRBV12-4; d_call: -; cdr3_nt: TGTGCCAGCAGTTTACTAAACAATCAGCCCCAGCATTTT; cdr3_aa: CASSLLNNQPQHF
j_call: TRBJ2-7; clone_size: few; v_call: TRBV10-3; d_call: TRBD2; cdr3_nt: TGTGCCATCAGTAGCGGGGCTTCCTCCTACGAGCAGTACTTC; cdr3_aa: CAISSGASSYEQYF
j_call: TRBJ1-2; clone_size: -; v_call: TRBV7-2; d_call: -; cdr3_nt: TGTGCCAGCAGCTTACCACACAGGGATGGCTACACCTTC; cdr3_aa: CASSLPHRDGYTF
j_call: TRBJ2-5; clone_size: -; v_call: TRBV13; d_call: TRBD1; cdr3_nt: TGTGCCAGCAGCTTGTTAGGTCAGGGGGCAAGGGAGACCCAGTACTTC; cdr3_aa: CASSLLGQGARETQYF
j_call: TRBJ1-1; clone_size: -; v_call: TRBV19; d_call: -; cdr3_nt: TGTGCCAGTAGTATCTCGGTGGGGGCTGCCGTCCGGACTGAAGCTTTCTTT; cdr3_aa: CASSISVGAAVRTEAFF
j_call: TRBJ2-7; clone_size: -; v_call: TRBV9; d_call: -; cdr3_nt: TGTGCCAGCAGCGTAGCCGGGAAGGGCTACGAGCAGTACTTC; cdr3_aa: CASSVAGKGYEQYF
j_call: TRBJ1-1; clone_size: -; v_call: TRBV5-1; d_call: TRBD1; cdr3_nt: TGCGCCACCCAGCCGGACAGGGCGAACACTGAAGCTTTCTTT; cdr3_aa: CATQPDRANTEAFF
j_call: TRBJ2-4; clone_size: -; v_call: TRBV7-2; d_call: TRBD1; cdr3_nt: TGTGCCAGCGGGGTGGACAGGCAAAACATTCAGTACTTC; cdr3_aa: CASGVDRQNIQYF
j_call: TRBJ2-4; clone_size: -; v_call: TRBV20-1; d_call: TRBD1; cdr3_nt: TGCAGTGCTAGTGGGGACAGGGGGGGAGCCAAAAACATTCAGTACTTC; cdr3_aa: CSASGDRGGAKNIQYF
j_call: TRBJ1-5; clone_size: -; v_call: TRBV12-3/TRBV12-4; d_call: -; cdr3_nt: TGTGCCAGCAGACAGGGTCTCAATCAGCCCCAGCATTTT; cdr3_aa: CASRQGLNQPQHF
j_call: TRBJ1-2; clone_size: -; v_call: TRBV3-1/TRBV3-2; d_call: -; cdr3_nt: TGTGCCAGCAGCCTGGAGGGACACTATGGCTACACCTTC; cdr3_aa: CASSLEGHYGYTF
j_call: TRBJ2-7; clone_size: -; v_call: TRBV27; d_call: TRBD1; cdr3_nt: TGTGCCAGCGGAGCAGGGGGCTACGAGCAGTACTTC; cdr3_aa: CASGAGGYEQYF
j_call: TRBJ1-5; clone_size: -; v_call: TRBV27; d_call: -; cdr3_nt: TGTGCCAGCAGAAACAGGGTGAACGATCAGCCCCAGCATTTT; cdr3_aa: CASRNRVNDQPQHF
j_call: TRBJ2-3; clone_size: -; v_call: TRBV14; d_call: -; cdr3_nt: TGTGCCAGCAGCCTAGCAGCGGTGAGCACAGATACGCAGTATTTT; cdr3_aa: CASSLAAVSTDTQYF
j_call: TRBJ2-7; clone_size: once; v_call: TRBV7-3; d_call: -; cdr3_nt: TGTGCCAGCATCCCTGGTAACAGGTCCTACGAGCAGTACTTC; cdr3_aa: CASIPGNRSYEQYF
j_call: TRBJ2-1; clone_size: -; v_call: TRBV25-1; d_call: -; cdr3_nt: TGTGCCAGCAGTGAATTGGGGGCTTGGAATGAGCAGTTCTTC; cdr3_aa: CASSELGAWNEQFF
j_call: TRBJ2-1; clone_size: -; v_call: TRBV14; d_call: -; cdr3_nt: TGTGCCAGCAGCCAACTGAGGATCCTCGCCTCTGGGTTGATCAATGAGCAGTTCTTC; cdr3_aa: CASSQLRILASGLINEQFF
j_call: TRBJ2-3; clone_size: -; v_call: TRBV7-2; d_call: -; cdr3_nt: TGTGCCAGCAGCCGGGATCCTGGACTATTAGGGGGGGGAGATACGCAGTATTTT; cdr3_aa: CASSRDPGLLGGGDTQYF
j_call: TRBJ1-2; clone_size: -; v_call: TRBV19; d_call: -; cdr3_nt: TGTGCCAGTACCGAGGACAGAACCTTTGGCGTCTACACCTTC; cdr3_aa: CASTEDRTFGVYTF
j_call: TRBJ1-6; clone_size: -; v_call: TRBV5-5; d_call: -; cdr3_nt: TGTGCCAGCAGGGCAGGCTCCTATAATTCACCCCTCCACTTT; cdr3_aa: CASRAGSYNSPLHF
j_call: TRBJ2-3; clone_size: -; v_call: TRBV19; d_call: -; cdr3_nt: TGTGCCAGTAAGTCTGGCAGTTGGGAGCCAGATACGCAGTATTTT; cdr3_aa: CASKSGSWEPDTQYF
j_call: TRBJ1-2; clone_size: -; v_call: TRBV12-3/TRBV12-4; d_call: TRBD1; cdr3_nt: TGTGCCAGCAGTTTGACAGGGAACTATGGCTACACCTTC; cdr3_aa: CASSLTGNYGYTF
j_call: TRBJ1-6; clone_size: -; v_call: TRBV2; d_call: -; cdr3_nt: TGTGCCAGCAGTGAATCTTGGCAGGGTCGCGTTGATTCACCCCTCCACTTT; cdr3_aa: CASSESWQGRVDSPLHF
j_call: TRBJ1-2; clone_size: once; v_call: TRBV6-5; d_call: -; cdr3_nt: TGTGCCAGCAGTTACTCGATGGGGGGTATAAACTATGGCTACACCTTC; cdr3_aa: CASSYSMGGINYGYTF
j_call: TRBJ2-1; clone_size: -; v_call: TRBV6-2/TRBV6-3; d_call: TRBD1; cdr3_nt: TGTGCCAGCAGTCCCCCGGGACAGTTTTTTAATGAGCAGTTCTTC; cdr3_aa: CASSPPGQFFNEQFF